This TCR beta chain appears in the sequencing data of a study of blood T cells in healthy people across ages (dated by TCRdb to the mid-2010s). Describing the broader study: In model experiments, roughly one uniquely barcoded TCR beta cDNA molecule per two T cells was captured by template switching. Age-related changes in TCR beta repertoire diversity were measured in the study by deep sequencing normalized with unique cDNA molecular identifiers. To avoid experimental bias, donors of different ages were distributed randomly across sequencing lanes. Two additional independent replicas of 1 million unique cDNA reads from the same blood draw were analyzed for two donors (one aged 18 to 29 and one aged 80 or older). The donors were divided into four age groups: young (average approximately 17 years), middle-aged (almost 40), aged (about 60) and long-lived (about 90). The paper's findings and limits, for the study overall: The CMV infection status of donors was not known, potentially confounding age-related changes in expanded clonotypes. Total diversity estimates from one million sequenced T cells were considered lower bounds and underestimates. A strong correlation was found between observed TCR beta diversity and the percentage of naive T cells measured by flow cytometry. Since profiling was done on bulk unsorted PBMCs, naive and antigen-experienced compartments could not be conclusively compared. Compared with the aged group, the long-lived group had more naive CD4+ T cells, fewer expanded clones and increased TCR diversity, suggesting age selection. As age increased, observed TCR beta diversity per million T cells dropped in a roughly linear way, and a significant reduction was already evident by age about 40.

The donors were 40 or so Caucasian individuals from Russia, aged 6 to 90 years, who were systemically healthy. Around 9.7 milliliters of peripheral blood were collected from each donor into EDTA-treated Vacutainer tubes. Ficoll-Paque density-gradient centrifugation was used to isolate PBMCs, with at least 6.5 million obtained per sample. Trizol reagent was used to extract total RNA from PBMCs, with at least 5 micrograms per sample. The percentages of naive CD45RAhigh/CD27high T cells were determined by flow cytometry on a PBMC aliquot from every donor. As to this clonotype: Its cognate antigen has yet to be identified. Base qualities were left out, and no much larger clone turns up one base away.

The CDR3 goes from the cysteine to the phenylalanine over 15 residues. Only CDR3 DNA is held: 45 bases, read in frame from base 1. V lost 5 bases and J lost 4 bases, and the count of bases not matched to a germline gene is 5. From a lookup of the germline V gene, CDR1 and CDR2 are SGHAT and FQNNGV. Library method: 5' RACE. The instrument given in TCRdb is Illumina HiSeq 2500. A second roughly 6 to 12 cycle PCR used a sample-barcoded 5' primer and a J-beta primer mix. A unique molecular identifier was introduced onto each TCR beta cDNA molecule by a template-switch 5' adaptor carrying 12 random nucleotides. At least 2.5 million CDR3-containing paired-end reads were obtained from each sample. The Mint cDNA synthesis kit, primed by a TRBC-specific oligonucleotide, was used to synthesize first-strand cDNA from all RNA. After uracil-DNA glycosylase treatment, a first 18-cycle PCR used universal primers M1SS and BC2_uni_R on all cDNA. The original methods were these. For normalization, 1 million high-quality reads were randomly selected from each sample, with every read carrying a distinct molecular identifier. Reads with shared molecular identifiers were discarded instead of being binned into consensus sequences. MiTCR, with a Q25 quality threshold and the strictest error-elimination algorithm, was used for CDR3 identification, clonotype clustering and error correction. A nonparametric unseen species model using Euler transformation provided a lower-bound estimate of total TCR beta diversity. The public reads were quality trimmed at Q25 with fastp and then assembled into clones with MiXCR by TCRdb, keeping productive beta chains. All rows with the same CDR3 protein become a single entry with the most common DNA and genes. TCRdb, not the original authors, processed these V and J calls. This sample holds 850,000 to 1,000,000 distinct CDR3 sequences; approximately 50% were observed only once. The ten most abundant clones make up 20% to 25% of the sample.

The receptor comes from an older woman in good health. The V and J segments used are TRBV11-2 and TRBJ1-6; TRBD1 lines up with 7 middle nucleotides. Source material: blood. Read as DNA, the sequence is TGTGCCAGCAGCGCGACAGGGTTATATAATTCACCCCTCCACTTT. Translated, it gives CASSATGLYNSPLHF.